This TCR beta chain was recovered during a study of T cell repertoires in cytomegalovirus infection. Looking at the study overall: Public TCR beta signature analysis indicated the presence of both CMV infection and matching HLA type.

General observations from the study: The cumulative frequency of public TCR beta families distinguished individuals who carried CMV together with the relevant HLA. HLA-C-restricted CMV-specific TCR beta clonotypes were dominant in the ex vivo response.

This clonotype was counted ten times or more. The antigen is unknown. Germline is not matched at one junction end, which may reflect a read error. TCRdb ran MiXCR on the reads and lists one entry per CDR3 protein. The table includes 290,000 or so distinct CDR3 sequences, around 9.6% detected once. The CDR3 runs to 14 residues. Germline V lookup: CDR1 SSHAT, CDR2 FNYEAQ (reference sequence). The V and J genes are TRBV7-7 and TRBJ2-1; D possibly uses TRBD1 or TRBD2 (5 bases each). This TCR came from a human donor in good health (CMV status not recorded). Some clones in this sample may be carry-over from other donors' samples. Sequencing was performed on PBMCs. The CDR3 sequence: CASSSGSRGNEQFF. CDR3 bases: TGTGCTAGCAGCTCAGGGTCTCGGGGCAATGAGCAGTTCTTC. Full variable domain (remainder filled in from reference TRBV7-7 and TRBJ2-1): GAGVSQSPRYKVTKRGQDVTLRCDPISSHATLYWYQQALGQGPEFLTYFNYEAQPDKSGLPSDRFSAERPEGSISTLTIQRTEQRDSAMYRCASSSGSRGNEQFFGPGTRLTVL.